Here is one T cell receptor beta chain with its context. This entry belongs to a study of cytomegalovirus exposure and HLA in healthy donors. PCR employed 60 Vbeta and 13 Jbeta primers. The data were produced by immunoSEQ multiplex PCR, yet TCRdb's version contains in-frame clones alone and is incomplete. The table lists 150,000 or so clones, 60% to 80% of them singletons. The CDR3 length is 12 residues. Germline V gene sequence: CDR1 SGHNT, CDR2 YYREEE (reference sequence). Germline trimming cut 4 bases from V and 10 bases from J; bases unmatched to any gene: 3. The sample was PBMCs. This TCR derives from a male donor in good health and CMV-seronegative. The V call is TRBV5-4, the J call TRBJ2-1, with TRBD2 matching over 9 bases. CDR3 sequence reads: CASSGSGREQFF. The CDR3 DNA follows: TGTGCCAGCAGCGGAAGCGGGAGGGAGCAGTTCTTC.